What follows is one T cell receptor (beta chain) and its context. The antigen is unknown. Clones were sequenced by immunoSEQ multiplex PCR, and TCRdb holds only the in-frame ones, with some missing. In the table there are about 53,000 clones, around 87% of which are singletons. This entry belongs to a study of OX40 agonist ivuxolimab in advanced cancers. About the research overall: Two cutaneous melanoma patients and one hepatocellular carcinoma patient, three in all, had partial responses. General study findings and limits: Researchers did not establish what antigens the expanded peripheral T cells target. Circulating CD4+ and CD8+ T cells showed clonal expansion by week 6 at 0.1 to 3.0 mg/kg.

CDR1 and CDR2 from the germline V gene are MDHEN and SYDVKM. J lost 5 bases, V lost 6 bases, and 6 bases had no gene match. The CDR3 is made up of 14 amino acids. This TCR was recovered from an adult with an advanced solid tumor such as melanoma, head and neck, liver or kidney cancer. The specimen comprised CD4+ or CD8+ T cells sorted from blood, sampled in a trial of the OX40 agonist ivuxolimab. The chain uses TRBV28 and TRBJ1-5, with TRBD1 matching 8 bases. In nucleotides, the CDR3 is TGTGCCAGCAGGTCAGGACAGGGAGATCAGCCCCAGCATTTT. Its protein product is CASRSGQGDQPQHF.